A single sample gave rise to the 7 T cell receptor beta chains below, sequenced in a study of blood T cell repertoires in COVID-19. Clones were read by immunoSEQ multiplex PCR, and TCRdb kept only the in-frame ones, dropping some. The sample holds 110,000 or so clones, 75% to 90% seen once. The sequencing input was peripheral blood. Source of these receptors: a man between 65 and 85 years old with active or convalescent COVID-19.

The chain links TRBV6-5 to TRBJ2-7, with D maybe TRBD2 (5 bases). The germline V gene encodes CDR1 MNHEY and CDR2 SVGAGI. The CDR3 totals 12 residues. Trimming took off 6 bases at V and 4 bases at J, with 10 bases between the two ends. CDR3 DNA sequence: TGTGCCAGCAGGACGGGGATATACGAGCAGTACTTC. Amino acid sequence: CASRTGIYEQYF.

J is TRBJ1-6 and V is TRBV3-1 (or the pseudogene TRBV3-2); unclear D gene. The CDR3 runs 16 residues. Germline V CDR1 and CDR2: LGHDT, YNNKEL (reference sequence). Trimming took 4 bases from V and 5 from J, leaving 15 bases between them. Here the CDR3 DNA reads TGTGCCAGCAGCCGTAGCACCGTCCCCCATAATTCACCCCTCCACTTT. Its translation: CASSRSTVPHNSPLHF.

The rearrangement joins TRBV19 to TRBJ1-2, with D maybe TRBD1 (5 bases). Trimming removed 3 bases from V and 6 bases from J, with 14 bases in between. There are 14 residues in the CDR3. Germline V gene data show CDR1 as LNHDA and CDR2 as SQIVND (reference sequence). CDR3 amino acids: CASSMGQVGNGYTF. Here the CDR3 DNA reads TGTGCCAGTAGTATGGGGCAGGTGGGAAATGGCTACACCTTC.

The chain recombines TRBV7-9 with TRBJ2-7, with 9 nucleotides matching TRBD1. Per germline, CDR1 SEHNR and CDR2 FQNEAQ (reference sequence). This CDR3 spans 15 amino acids. The V segment lost 5 bases and the J segment 2 bases; nucleotides outside the gene matches: 7. CDR3 region: CASSHTTGGTYEQYF. CDR3 sequence (DNA): TGTGCCAGCAGCCATACGACAGGGGGAACCTACGAGCAGTACTTC.

The chain recombines TRBV28 with TRBJ2-1; 11 bases align to TRBD2. CDR3 size: 15 residues. Germline CDR1 is MDHEN and CDR2 is SYDVKM. Trimming removed 5 bases from V and 3 bases from J; junction bases left unmatched: 3. The CDR3 bases are TGTGCCAGCAGTGCCCTAGCGGGAGGCTACAATGAGCAGTTCTTC. Its translation is CASSALAGGYNEQFF.

This chain joins TRBV29-1 and TRBJ2-7, with TRBD1 as a possible D gene (5 bases). The germline CDR1 and CDR2 sequences are SQVTM and ANQGSEA. Trimming took off 2 bases at V and 1 base at J, with 9 bases between the two ends. The CDR3 sequence is 13 residues long. Here the CDR3 DNA reads TGCAGCGTTGAAAGGGGTGCGTCCTACGAGCAGTACTTC. It specifies CSVERGASYEQYF.

DNA for the CDR3: TGTGCCGTAACCGGGACTAGCGGTTCAAATACGCAGTATTTT. It encodes CAVTGTSGSNTQYF. V gene TRBV10-3 combines with J gene TRBJ2-3; 11 nucleotides agree with TRBD2. The CDR3 is 14 amino acids. The J segment lost 7 bases and the V segment lost 11 bases, leaving 11 bases of the junction unmatched. Germline V CDR1 and CDR2: ENHRY, SYGVKD.